The 31 T cell receptor beta chains given below trace back to one sample, sequenced in a study of blood T cell repertoires in COVID-19. The repertoire was sequenced with immunoSEQ multiplex PCR; TCRdb's copy has only in-frame clones and lacks some. The sample lists more than 150,000 clones, roughly 82% occurring once. Sample: peripheral blood. All receptors derive from a woman aged 50 to 60 with acute or convalescent COVID-19.

The V call is TRBV4-2, the J call TRBJ2-1; TRBD1 aligns across 7 bases. CDR1 is LGHNA, CDR2 YNFKEQ, per germline. V lost 3 bases to trimming and J lost 3 bases; unmatched junction nucleotides: 11. This CDR3 spans 17 amino acids. This CDR3 reads CASSQGRGGQDYNEQFF. The CDR3 DNA reads as TGTGCCAGCAGCCAGGGGAGAGGAGGACAGGACTACAATGAGCAGTTCTTC.

The rearrangement uses TRBV9 and TRBJ2-5, with D possibly TRBD2 on 5 matching bases. The germline V gene encodes CDR1 SGDLS and CDR2 YYNGEE. The CDR3 has 15 residues. Trimming left V 1 base short and J 5 bases short, with 15 bases between. The CDR3 nucleotides are TGTGCCAGCAGCGTATGGACGGGGAATCTGGAGACCCAGTACTTC. It yields the protein CASSVWTGNLETQYF.

The V gene is TRBV7-6, the J gene TRBJ2-3; D gene unclear. CDR3 length: 15 residues. The germline gives CDR1 SGHVS, CDR2 FNYEAQ. V was shortened by 1 base and J by 0 bases, with 8 bases between the two germline ends. As DNA, the CDR3 is TGTGCCAGCAGCTTAGGCACATATAGCACAGATACGCAGTATTTT. This sequence encodes CASSLGTYSTDTQYF.

J is TRBJ2-5 and V is TRBV29-1; TRBD2 agrees at 8 bases. The trim removed 8 bases at V and 7 bases at J, leaving 12 bases unmatched. The germline gives CDR1 SQVTM, CDR2 ANQGSEA. The CDR3 has 13 amino acids. The CDR3 nucleotides are TGCAGCACCCGACGGGAGGGGACCGGGACCCAGTACTTC. Amino acids: CSTRREGTGTQYF.

The V gene is TRBV10-3, the J gene TRBJ1-5; 8 bases map to TRBD1. CDR3 size: 15 residues. V was clipped by 0 bases and J by 2 bases; unmatched bases: 0. The V gene's germline CDR1 is ENHRY and CDR2 SYGVKD. The CDR3 region has the DNA TGTGCCATCAGTGAGTCGGGACAGGGCAATCAGCCCCAGCATTTT. This encodes CAISESGQGNQPQHF.

This chain links TRBV21-1 with TRBJ2-7; the table's D call of TRBD1 was not tested on the DNA. TRBV21-1 is deemed a pseudogene. This CDR3 spans 15 amino acids. The DNA for the CDR3 is TGTGCCAGCAGCTATTGGGACAGAACAACCTACAAGCAGTACTTC. Translating it yields CASSYWDRTTYKQYF.

The chain recombines TRBV4-3 with TRBJ2-3; D is ambiguous. This CDR3 spans 14 amino acids. V was shortened by 6 bases and J by 2 bases, with 12 bases between the two germline ends. CDR1 and CDR2 (germline): LGHNA, YSLEER. CDR3 DNA sequence: TGCGCCAGCAGTCCCGCGTCCAACACAGATACGCAGTATTTT. It yields the protein CASSPASNTDTQYF.

The gene calls are TRBV7-6 and TRBJ1-3; tentatively, D is TRBD1 (6 bases). Germline V gives CDR1 SGHVS, CDR2 FNYEAQ. The V end was cut by 3 bases, the J end by 4 bases, with 13 bases between. The CDR3 sequence is 15 residues long. The CDR3 is CASSFLTGSGNTIYF. In DNA, the CDR3 is TGTGCCAGCAGCTTCTTGACAGGCTCGGGAAACACCATATATTTT. The full variable domain, with the rest looked up from reference TRBV7-6 and TRBJ1-3, is GAGVSQSPRYKVTKRGQDVALRCDPISGHVSLYWYRQALGQGPEFLTYFNYEAQQDKSGLPNDRFSAERPEGSISTLTIQRTEQRDSAMYRCASSFLTGSGNTIYFGEGSWLTVV.

The chain links TRBV18 to TRBJ2-7; D remains ambiguous. Germline assignment: CDR1 KGHSH and CDR2 LQKENI. The CDR3 extends over 14 amino acids. V was trimmed by 2 bases and J by 2 bases, leaving 10 bases between them. CDR3 DNA: TGTGCCAGCTCACCAGGAGCCGCAACCTACGAGCAGTACTTC. Protein sequence: CASSPGAATYEQYF.

The chain employs TRBV7-9 and TRBJ2-7; perhaps TRBD2 as D (5 bases). Deletions cut 5 bases from V and 2 bases from J, with 13 bases between. CDR3 length equals 14 residues. Germline-derived CDR1 and CDR2 are SEHNR and FQNEAQ (reference sequence). The CDR3 bases are TGTGCCAGCAGCCTCGGCGGGTGGGCCTACGAGCAGTACTTC. Amino acid sequence: CASSLGGWAYEQYF.

This sequence joins TRBV11-2 and TRBJ2-5; 7 bases map to TRBD2. V was pared by 1 base and J by 0 bases, with 5 bases of the junction left unmatched. Germline assignment: CDR1 SGHAT and CDR2 FQNNGV. This CDR3 comprises 16 residues. Here the CDR3 DNA reads TGTGCCAGCAGCTTAGCCGGGACTAAGTACCAAGAGACCCAGTACTTC. Its protein product is CASSLAGTKYQETQYF.

V usage is TRBV7-2 and J usage is TRBJ2-7, with D maybe TRBD2 (7 bases). The CDR3 has 15 residues. Germline V lookup: CDR1 SGHTA, CDR2 FQGNSA. The V gene lost 5 bases and the J gene lost 3 bases, with 17 bases spanning the gap. This CDR3 reads CASSRASGQIYEQYF. For the CDR3, the DNA is TGTGCCAGCAGCCGGGCTAGCGGACAGATCTACGAGCAGTACTTC. The entire variable domain, with the rest obtained from reference TRBV7-2 and TRBJ2-7, is as follows: GAGVSQSPSNKVTEKGKDVELRCDPISGHTALYWYRQSLGQGLEFLIYFQGNSAPDKSGLPSDRFSAERTGGSVSTLTIQRTQQEDSAVYLCASSRASGQIYEQYFGPGTRLTVT.

The rearrangement links TRBV4-2 to TRBJ2-4; D remains ambiguous. Germline V gene data show CDR1 as LGHNA and CDR2 as YNFKEQ. The CDR3 covers 14 residues. V lost 1 base and J 6 bases, leaving 10 bases between the germline ends. This chain's CDR3 is CASSQGLGGNIQYF. The CDR3 DNA follows: TGTGCCAGCAGCCAAGGGCTAGGCGGAAACATTCAGTACTTC.

The chain joins TRBV20-1 to TRBJ1-2, with D maybe TRBD1 (5 bases). Trimming removed 4 bases from V and 6 bases from J, with 9 bases in between. The CDR3 is made up of 11 amino acids. Looked up from germline, CDR1 is DFQATT and CDR2 is SNEGSKA (reference sequence). CDR3 DNA sequence: TGCAGTGCTACGGGGGTTGATGGCTACACCTTC. Translated, it gives CSATGVDGYTF.

The V call is TRBV7-3, the J call TRBJ1-2; 9 bases are shared with TRBD1. Unmatched junction bases numbered 3, after V lost 5 bases and J lost 5 bases. The CDR3 loop spans 13 amino acids. From germline, CDR1 is SGHTA and CDR2 FQGTGA. The CDR3 sequence is CASSPGTGYGYTF. As DNA, the CDR3 is TGTGCCAGCAGCCCCGGGACAGGGTATGGCTACACCTTC.

The genes are TRBV13 and TRBJ1-2; D ambiguous. V was clipped by 5 bases and J by 2 bases, with 15 bases between them. The germline V gene encodes CDR1 PRHDT and CDR2 FYEKMQ (reference sequence). The CDR3 is 15 residues long. The CDR3 loop is CASSHIVAPNYGYTF. The DNA for the CDR3 is TGTGCCAGCAGCCACATCGTCGCTCCCAACTATGGCTACACCTTC.

This rearrangement joins TRBV12-5 to TRBJ2-1, with D perhaps TRBD1 (6 bases). Trimming took 6 bases from V and 9 from J, leaving 12 bases between them. This CDR3 is built from 12 residues. Germline values: CDR1 LGHNT, CDR2 FRNRAP. The CDR3 is CASGVTGREQFF. CDR3 coding DNA: TGTGCTAGTGGCGTGACAGGTCGTGAGCAGTTCTTC.

This clone was detected only a few times. This chain links TRBV3-1 (or the pseudogene TRBV3-2) with TRBJ2-1, with 14 bases aligning to TRBD2. The CDR3 totals 16 residues. The trim removed 4 bases at V and 8 bases at J, leaving 7 bases unmatched. The germline CDR1 and CDR2 sequences are LGHDT and YNNKEL (reference sequence). The CDR3 spells CASSPRTSGRLDEQFF. CDR3 nucleotides: TGTGCCAGCAGCCCCCGGACTAGCGGGAGGTTAGATGAGCAGTTCTTC.

The genes are TRBV19 and TRBJ1-2, with D tentatively TRBD1 (5 bases). The V end was cut by 4 bases, the J end by 4 bases, with 10 bases between. The CDR3 spans 13 residues. Germline V gene data show CDR1 as LNHDA and CDR2 as SQIVND (reference sequence). The CDR3 here is CASSKGRGYGYTF. CDR3 in DNA: TGTGCCAGTAGTAAGGGAAGGGGCTATGGCTACACCTTC.

This clone was observed a handful of times. The gene calls are TRBV4-2 and TRBJ2-2, with 9 positions matching TRBD2. CDR3 length: 15 residues. Losses at the gene ends were 5 bases for V and 5 bases for J; bases not matched to a gene: 6. Germline V gene lookup returns CDR1 LGHNA and CDR2 YNFKEQ. The CDR3 reads CASSYIAGATGELFF. CDR3 in DNA: TGTGCCAGCAGCTATATAGCGGGGGCGACCGGGGAGCTGTTTTTT.

The chain recombines TRBV5-5 with TRBJ2-1; 9 nucleotides line up with TRBD2. Germline values: CDR1 SGHKS, CDR2 YYEKEE (reference sequence). The V gene end was trimmed by 0 bases and the J gene end by 8 bases; junction bases not matched to a gene: 6. The CDR3 totals 15 residues. The CDR3 loop reads CASSLGLAGNYEQFF. The CDR3 DNA is TGTGCCAGCAGCTTGGGCCTAGCGGGGAATTATGAGCAGTTCTTC.

The chain combines TRBV5-4 with TRBJ2-7, with D perhaps matching TRBD2 (7 bases). Germline V gene lookup returns CDR1 SGHNT and CDR2 YYREEE (reference sequence). This CDR3 region has 17 residues. V shed 4 bases and J shed 2 bases, with 22 bases lying between them. Here the CDR3 reads CASSGGGRGRGAYEQYF. The CDR3 DNA reads as TGTGCCAGCAGCGGGGGCGGCCGGGGCCGGGGGGCCTACGAGCAGTACTTC.

The chain couples TRBV18 to TRBJ1-1; D is undetermined. Germline CDR1 and CDR2: KGHSH and LQKENI. The CDR3 contains 15 residues. V dropped 0 bases and J dropped 0 bases, with 8 bases sitting between them. Here the CDR3 DNA reads TGTGCCAGCTCACCACCGACGGGGTTGAACACTGAAGCTTTCTTT. Its translation is CASSPPTGLNTEAFF.

Concerning this clone itself: In the same sample, other DNA sequences code for this CDR3. The V and J genes are TRBV5-1 and TRBJ1-2; 9 bases line up with TRBD1. The V and J ends lost 0 bases and 6 bases, in that order; junction bases with no gene match: 3. The CDR3 covers 14 residues. Germline CDR1 and CDR2: SGHRS and YFSETQ. CDR3 DNA sequence: TGCGCCAGCAGCTTGGCGGGACAGGGAGATGGCTACACCTTC. Amino acids: CASSLAGQGDGYTF. The full variable domain, in which reference TRBV5-1 and TRBJ1-2 provide the parts outside the CDR3, is KAGVTQTPRYLIKTRGQQVTLSCSPISGHRSVSWYQQTPGQGLQFLFEYFSETQRNKGNFPGRFSGRQFSNSRSEMNVSTLELGDSALYLCASSLAGQGDGYTFGSGTRLTVV.

V gene TRBV6-2 or TRBV6-3 combines with J gene TRBJ2-1; weak D call: TRBD1 (6 bases). This CDR3 has 13 residues. V lost 5 bases and J 9 bases, leaving 14 bases between the germline ends. CDR1 and CDR2 from the germline V gene are MNHEY and SVGEGT. Here the CDR3 DNA reads TGTGCCAGCAGTACAGGTTCGGACAGTGAGCAGTTCTTC. Protein product: CASSTGSDSEQFF.

This chain links TRBV7-6 with TRBJ1-1; TRBD1 might be the D (6 bases). CDR3 size: 14 residues. V lost 4 bases and J lost 1, with 10 bases in between. Per the germline V gene, CDR1 is SGHVS and CDR2 is FNYEAQ. CDR3 in amino acids: CASSSQGRNTEAFF. CDR3 in DNA: TGTGCCAGCAGCTCACAGGGAAGGAACACTGAAGCTTTCTTT.

V and J are TRBV4-2 and TRBJ1-4, with 8 bases aligning to TRBD1. Germline V gives CDR1 LGHNA, CDR2 YNFKEQ. Losses at the gene ends were 0 bases for V and 4 bases for J; bases not matched to a gene: 4. CDR3 size: 16 residues. CDR3 loop: CASSQDRTGNNEKLFF. CDR3 sequence (DNA): TGTGCCAGCAGCCAAGACCGGACAGGGAATAATGAAAAACTGTTTTTT.

This chain links TRBV5-4 with TRBJ1-1; D ambiguous. V was trimmed by 5 bases and J by 6 bases, leaving 11 bases between them. Germline CDR1 is SGHNT and CDR2 is YYREEE (reference sequence). This CDR3 is 12 amino acids long. CDR3 in amino acids: CASRTDISEAFF. CDR3 nucleotide sequence: TGTGCCAGCAGAACTGATATTTCTGAAGCTTTCTTT.

CDR3 DNA: TGTGCCAGCAAGCTTAGCCCGGACAGGGGGGTTTATGAGCAGTACTTC. Translating gives CASKLSPDRGVYEQYF. The J gene is TRBJ2-7, the V gene TRBV7-6; 10 positions match TRBD1. CDR1 and CDR2 (germline): SGHVS, FNYEAQ. The ends lost 7 bases at V and 7 bases at J; junction bases unmatched: 16. This CDR3 is 16 amino acids long.

The V call is TRBV19, the J call TRBJ1-4, with D possibly being TRBD1 (5 bases). CDR1 is LNHDA, CDR2 SQIVND, per germline (reference sequence). The CDR3 covers 13 residues. Trimming stripped 6 bases from V and 6 bases from J, with 11 bases between. CDR3 protein: CASRFDSYEKLFF. CDR3 DNA: TGTGCCAGTAGATTTGACAGTTATGAAAAACTGTTTTTT.

The CDR3 bases are TGTGCCAGCAGTTTGGGAGGGACAGGGGCTATCTATGGCTACACCTTC. This gives the protein CASSLGGTGAIYGYTF. This rearrangement joins TRBV27 to TRBJ1-2; 10 nucleotides match TRBD1. The CDR3 has 16 amino acids. Germline V gene lookup returns CDR1 MNHEY and CDR2 SMNVEV (reference sequence). J lost 4 bases, V lost 3 bases, and 8 bases had no gene match.